Given below is one TCR beta chain in context. One junction end does not reproduce the germline sequence, and a read error may be involved. Sequencing ends 3 residues short of the CDR3 end; the germline J gene provides the rest. Within the sample, other DNA sequences also encode this same CDR3. The data derive from a study of T cells in women clearing cervical HPV infection. Study in general: Only a few women had HLA typing results available.

The CDR3 totals 16 residues. CDR1 is SNHLY and CDR2 is FYNNEI in the germline V gene. Measured with immunoSEQ multiplex PCR; TCRdb has only the in-frame clones, and not every one. The listing contains 30,000 to 45,000 clones. Sequencing was done on a sample of blood buffy coat. The chain links TRBV2 to TRBJ1-3, with 7 bases that match TRBD1. This TCR derives from a woman aged 18-70 years with a cervical HPV16 infection that either progressed to CIN3+ or cleared (not recorded which). The sequenced CDR3 bases are TGTGCCAGCGAAATTGGGGGGACAGTCTCTGGAAACACA. Amino acid sequence: CASEIGGTVSGNT. The CDR3 in full is CASEIGGTVSGNTIYF.